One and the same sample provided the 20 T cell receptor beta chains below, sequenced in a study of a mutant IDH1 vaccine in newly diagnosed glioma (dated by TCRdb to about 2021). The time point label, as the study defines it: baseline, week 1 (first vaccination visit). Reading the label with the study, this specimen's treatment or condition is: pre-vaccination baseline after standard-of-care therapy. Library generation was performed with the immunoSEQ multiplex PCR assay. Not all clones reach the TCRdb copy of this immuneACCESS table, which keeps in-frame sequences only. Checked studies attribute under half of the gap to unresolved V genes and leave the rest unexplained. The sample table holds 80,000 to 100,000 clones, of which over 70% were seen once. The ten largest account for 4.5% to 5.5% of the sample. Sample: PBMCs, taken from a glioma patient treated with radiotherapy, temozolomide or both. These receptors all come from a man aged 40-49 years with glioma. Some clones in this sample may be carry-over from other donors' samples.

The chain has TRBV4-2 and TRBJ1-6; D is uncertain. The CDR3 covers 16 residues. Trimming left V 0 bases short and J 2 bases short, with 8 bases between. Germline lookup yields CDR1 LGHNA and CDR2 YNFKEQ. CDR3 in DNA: TGTGCCAGCAGCCAAGAATCACGGACCTATAATTCACCCCTCCACTTT. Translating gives CASSQESRTYNSPLHF.

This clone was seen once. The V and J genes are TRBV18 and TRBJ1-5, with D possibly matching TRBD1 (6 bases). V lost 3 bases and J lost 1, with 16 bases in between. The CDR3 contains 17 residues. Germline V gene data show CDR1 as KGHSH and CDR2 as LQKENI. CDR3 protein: CASSPLIGGQSNQPQHF. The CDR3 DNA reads TGTGCCAGCTCACCCCTAATAGGGGGGCAAAGCAATCAGCCCCAGCATTTT.

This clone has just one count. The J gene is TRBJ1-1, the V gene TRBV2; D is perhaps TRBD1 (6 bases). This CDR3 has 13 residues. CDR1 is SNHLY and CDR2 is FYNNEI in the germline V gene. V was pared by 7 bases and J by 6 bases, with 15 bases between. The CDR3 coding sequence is TGTGCCAGCAAGAACAGGGTAGGGTCTGAAGCTTTCTTT. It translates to CASKNRVGSEAFF.

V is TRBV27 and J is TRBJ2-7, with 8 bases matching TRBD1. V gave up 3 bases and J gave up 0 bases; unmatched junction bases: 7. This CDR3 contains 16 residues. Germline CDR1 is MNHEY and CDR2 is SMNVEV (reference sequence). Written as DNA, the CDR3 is TGTGCCAGCAGTTTGACAGGGGTACATTCCTCCTACGAGCAGTACTTC. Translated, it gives CASSLTGVHSSYEQYF.

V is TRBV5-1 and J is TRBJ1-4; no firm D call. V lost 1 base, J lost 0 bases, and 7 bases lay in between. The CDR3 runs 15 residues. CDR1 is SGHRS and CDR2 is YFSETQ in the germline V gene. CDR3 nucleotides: TGCGCCAGCAGCTTGACCAGCTCAACTAATGAAAAACTGTTTTTT. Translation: CASSLTSSTNEKLFF. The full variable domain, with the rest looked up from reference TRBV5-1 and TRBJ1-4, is KAGVTQTPRYLIKTRGQQVTLSCSPISGHRSVSWYQQTPGQGLQFLFEYFSETQRNKGNFPGRFSGRQFSNSRSEMNVSTLELGDSALYLCASSLTSSTNEKLFFGSGTQLSVL.

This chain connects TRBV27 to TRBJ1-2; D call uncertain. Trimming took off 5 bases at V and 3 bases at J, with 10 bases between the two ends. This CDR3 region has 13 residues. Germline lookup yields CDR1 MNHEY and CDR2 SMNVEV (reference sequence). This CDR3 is CASSDGSYYGYTF. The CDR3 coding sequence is TGTGCCAGCAGTGATGGGTCTTACTATGGCTACACCTTC.

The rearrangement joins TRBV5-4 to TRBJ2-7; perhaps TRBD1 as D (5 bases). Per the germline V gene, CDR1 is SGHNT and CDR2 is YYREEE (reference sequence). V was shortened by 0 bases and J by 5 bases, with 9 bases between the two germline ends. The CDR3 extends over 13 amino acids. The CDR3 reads CASSLDWGNEQYF. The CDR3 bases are TGTGCCAGCAGCTTGGATTGGGGCAACGAGCAGTACTTC. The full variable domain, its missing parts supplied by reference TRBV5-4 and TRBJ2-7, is ETGVTQSPTHLIKTRGQQVTLRCSSQSGHNTVSWYQQALGQGPQFIFQYYREEENGRGNFPPRFSGLQFPNYSSELNVNALELDDSALYLCASSLDWGNEQYFGPGTRLTVT.

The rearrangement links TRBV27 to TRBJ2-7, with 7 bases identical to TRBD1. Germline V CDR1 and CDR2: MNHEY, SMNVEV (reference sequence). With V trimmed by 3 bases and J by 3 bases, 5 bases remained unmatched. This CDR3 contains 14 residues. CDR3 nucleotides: TGTGCCAGCAGTTTTGGCAGGGGGAACTACGAGCAGTACTTC. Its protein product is CASSFGRGNYEQYF.

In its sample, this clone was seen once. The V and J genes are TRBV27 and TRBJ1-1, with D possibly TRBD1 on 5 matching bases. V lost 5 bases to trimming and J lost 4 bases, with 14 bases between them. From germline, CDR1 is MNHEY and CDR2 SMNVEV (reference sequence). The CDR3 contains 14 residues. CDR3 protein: CASSGRGPSTEAFF. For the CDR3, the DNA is TGTGCCAGCAGTGGTCGGGGACCCAGCACTGAAGCTTTCTTT.

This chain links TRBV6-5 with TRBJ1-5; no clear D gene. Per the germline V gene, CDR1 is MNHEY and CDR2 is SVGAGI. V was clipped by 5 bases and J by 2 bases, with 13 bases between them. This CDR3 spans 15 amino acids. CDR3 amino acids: CASSRTASGNQPQHF. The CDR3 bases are TGTGCCAGCAGTCGAACAGCCTCTGGCAATCAGCCCCAGCATTTT.

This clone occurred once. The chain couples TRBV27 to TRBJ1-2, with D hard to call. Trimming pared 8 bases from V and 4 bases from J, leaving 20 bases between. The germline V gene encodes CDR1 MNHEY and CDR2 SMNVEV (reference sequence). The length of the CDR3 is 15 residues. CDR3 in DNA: TGTGCCAGCCGATTGCGTTCGGGAAGGCTCTATGGCTACACCTTC. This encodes CASRLRSGRLYGYTF.

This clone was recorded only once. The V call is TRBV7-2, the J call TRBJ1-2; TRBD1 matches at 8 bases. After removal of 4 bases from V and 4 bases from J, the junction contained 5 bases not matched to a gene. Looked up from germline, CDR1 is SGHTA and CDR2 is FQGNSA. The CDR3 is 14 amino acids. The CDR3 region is CASSSRGPLYGYTF. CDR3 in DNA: TGTGCCAGCAGCTCCAGGGGGCCCCTCTATGGCTACACCTTC.

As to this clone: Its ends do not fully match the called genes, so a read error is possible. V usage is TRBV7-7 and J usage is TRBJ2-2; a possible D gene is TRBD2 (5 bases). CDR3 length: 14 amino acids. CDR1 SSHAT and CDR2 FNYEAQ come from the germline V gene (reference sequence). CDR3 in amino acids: CASSLAGNTGELFF. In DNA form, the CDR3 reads TGTGCTAGCAGCTTGGCGGGGAACACCGGGGAGCTGTTTTTT.

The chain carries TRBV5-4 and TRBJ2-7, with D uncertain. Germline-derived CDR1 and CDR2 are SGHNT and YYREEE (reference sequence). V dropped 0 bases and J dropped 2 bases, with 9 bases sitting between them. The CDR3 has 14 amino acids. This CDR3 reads CASSLDGLTYEQYF. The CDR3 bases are TGTGCCAGCAGCTTGGATGGTTTAACCTACGAGCAGTACTTC.

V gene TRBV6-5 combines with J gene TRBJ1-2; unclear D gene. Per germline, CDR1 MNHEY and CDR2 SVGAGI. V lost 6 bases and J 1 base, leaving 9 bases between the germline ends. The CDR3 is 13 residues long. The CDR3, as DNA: TGTGCCAGCAGGCAGCAGTATAACTATGGCTACACCTTC. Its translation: CASRQQYNYGYTF.

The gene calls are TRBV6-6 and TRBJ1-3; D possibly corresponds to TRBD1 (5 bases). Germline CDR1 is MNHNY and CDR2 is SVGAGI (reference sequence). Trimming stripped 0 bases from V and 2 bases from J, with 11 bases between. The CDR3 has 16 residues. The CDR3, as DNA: TGTGCCAGCAGTTACTCCGGGGGTATTGCTGGAAACACCATATATTTT. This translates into CASSYSGGIAGNTIYF.

The CDR3 protein is CASSSGQGAAEAFF. The CDR3 DNA reads TGCGCCAGCAGCTCGGGACAGGGGGCCGCTGAAGCTTTCTTT. The chain links TRBV5-1 to TRBJ1-1; TRBD1 agrees at 12 bases. V gave up 3 bases and J gave up 6 bases; unmatched junction bases: 3. The CDR3 loop spans 14 amino acids. The V gene's germline CDR1 is SGHRS and CDR2 YFSETQ. Combining the CDR3 with reference TRBV5-1 and TRBJ1-1 gives the whole variable domain KAGVTQTPRYLIKTRGQQVTLSCSPISGHRSVSWYQQTPGQGLQFLFEYFSETQRNKGNFPGRFSGRQFSNSRSEMNVSTLELGDSALYLCASSSGQGAAEAFFGQGTRLTVV.

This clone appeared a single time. The CDR3 DNA reads as TGTGCCAGCAGTTCCGGGACAGGGGGCGTTATCCATGGCTACACCTTC. This encodes CASSSGTGGVIHGYTF. The V call is TRBV2, the J call TRBJ1-2; 12 bases are a match to TRBD1. Germline trimming cut 5 bases from V and 6 bases from J; bases unmatched to any gene: 10. The CDR3 totals 16 residues. Germline V gene sequence: CDR1 SNHLY, CDR2 FYNNEI.

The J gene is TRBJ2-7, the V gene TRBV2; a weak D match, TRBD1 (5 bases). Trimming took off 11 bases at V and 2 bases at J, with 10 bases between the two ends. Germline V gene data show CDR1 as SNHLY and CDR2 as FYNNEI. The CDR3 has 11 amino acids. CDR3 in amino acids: CAPAGPYEQYF. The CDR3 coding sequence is TGTGCCCCGGCAGGGCCCTACGAGCAGTACTTC.

Here the CDR3 reads CASSPEGRGRHSGANVLTF. The DNA of the CDR3 is TGTGCCAGCAGCCCAGAGGGCAGGGGGCGACACTCTGGGGCCAACGTCCTGACTTTC. The rearrangement uses TRBV9 and TRBJ2-6; 8 positions match TRBD1. Germline values: CDR1 SGDLS, CDR2 YYNGEE. CDR3 size: 19 residues. V was clipped by 4 bases and J by 0 bases; unmatched bases: 12. Variable domain in full (rest from reference TRBV9 and TRBJ2-6): DSGVTQTPKHLITATGQRVTLRCSPRSGDLSVYWYQQSLDQGLQFLIQYYNGEERAKGNILERFSAQQFPDLHSELNLSSLELGDSALYFCASSPEGRGRHSGANVLTFGAGSRLTVL.